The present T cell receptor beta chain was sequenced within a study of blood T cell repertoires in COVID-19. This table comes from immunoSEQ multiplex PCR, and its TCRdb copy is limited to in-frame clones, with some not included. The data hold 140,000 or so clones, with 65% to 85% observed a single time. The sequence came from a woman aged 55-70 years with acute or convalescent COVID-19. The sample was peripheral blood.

CDR3 sequence (DNA): TGTGCCAGCAGTTTGACGGGACTAGGACTCGGCGGCCAGTACTTC. Protein product: CASSLTGLGLGGQYF. The chain carries TRBV27 and TRBJ2-5, with 8 bases that match TRBD2. This CDR3 region has 15 residues. Germline CDR1 reads MNHEY; CDR2 reads SMNVEV (reference sequence). Trimming cost V 3 bases and J 10 bases; bases outside gene matches: 13.